The entry below describes one T cell receptor beta chain. Its cognate antigen is unknown. Each and every patient relapsed after autologous stem cell transplantation, and patients got differing brentuximab vedotin exposure. These data belong to a study of PD-1 blockade in classical Hodgkin lymphoma. Points from the study as a whole: Patients excluded were those beginning nivolumab under 1 year after ASCT. Baseline TCR diversity was reportedly lower in newly diagnosed patients than healthy donors. CD4+ but not CD8+ TCR diversity rose significantly by C4D1.

The assay was immunoSEQ multiplex PCR, and TCRdb's table has in-frame clones only and misses some. Of about 28,000 clones in the sample, 70% to 90% were seen once. Germline loops: CDR1 SGHNT, CDR2 YYREEE (reference sequence). Trimming took off 2 bases at V and 6 bases at J, with 11 bases between the two ends. The CDR3 has 14 residues. The receptor was derived from a human donor with classical Hodgkin lymphoma. The V call is TRBV5-4, the J call TRBJ2-2, with a weak D call TRBD2 (5 bases). The sample was peripheral blood mononuclear cells (PBMCs), taken before the second cycle of nivolumab. The CDR3 reads CASSFFGIAGELFF. The CDR3 nucleotides read TGTGCCAGCAGCTTTTTCGGGATCGCCGGGGAGCTGTTTTTT.